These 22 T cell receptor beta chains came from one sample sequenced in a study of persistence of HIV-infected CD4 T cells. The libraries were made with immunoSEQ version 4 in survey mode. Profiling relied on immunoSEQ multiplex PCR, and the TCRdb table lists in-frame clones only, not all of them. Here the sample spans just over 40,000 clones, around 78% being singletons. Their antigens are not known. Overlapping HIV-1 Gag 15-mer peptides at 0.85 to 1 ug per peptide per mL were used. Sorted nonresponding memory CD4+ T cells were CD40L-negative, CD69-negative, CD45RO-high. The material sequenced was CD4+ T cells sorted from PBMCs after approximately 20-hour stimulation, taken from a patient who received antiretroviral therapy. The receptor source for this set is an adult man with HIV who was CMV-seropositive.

The DNA of the CDR3 is TGTGCCAGCTACGGCACAGATACGCAGTATTTT. Protein: CASYGTDTQYF. The chain employs TRBV2 and TRBJ2-3; D unresolved. The CDR3 runs 11 residues. CDR1 and CDR2 from the germline V gene are SNHLY and FYNNEI. The V gene lost 8 bases and the J gene lost 1 base, with 4 bases spanning the gap.

The CDR3: CASSELYRAFF. Written as DNA, the CDR3 is TGTGCCAGCAGTGAACTCTACAGGGCTTTCTTT. This chain uses TRBV2 with TRBJ1-1, with D perhaps TRBD1 (5 bases). The germline gives CDR1 SNHLY, CDR2 FYNNEI. The CDR3 is 11 residues long. V was trimmed by 2 bases and J by 11 bases, leaving 9 bases between them.

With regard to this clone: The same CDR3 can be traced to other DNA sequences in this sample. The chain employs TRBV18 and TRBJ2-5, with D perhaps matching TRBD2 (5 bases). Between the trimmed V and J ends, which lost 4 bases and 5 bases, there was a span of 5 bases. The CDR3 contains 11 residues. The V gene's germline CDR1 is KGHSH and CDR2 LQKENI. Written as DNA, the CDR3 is TGTGCCAGCTCACGAGGGGAGACCCAGTACTTC. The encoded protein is CASSRGETQYF.

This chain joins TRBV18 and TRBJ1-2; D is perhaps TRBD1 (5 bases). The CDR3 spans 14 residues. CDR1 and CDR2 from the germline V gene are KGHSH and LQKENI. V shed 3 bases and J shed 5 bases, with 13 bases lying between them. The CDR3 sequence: CASSPRHEGYGYTF. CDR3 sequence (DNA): TGTGCCAGCTCACCTAGACATGAGGGGTATGGCTACACCTTC.

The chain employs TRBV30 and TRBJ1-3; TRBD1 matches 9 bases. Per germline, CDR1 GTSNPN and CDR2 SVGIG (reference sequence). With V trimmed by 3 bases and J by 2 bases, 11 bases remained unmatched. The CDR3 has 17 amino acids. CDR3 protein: CAWSALTRQGAGNTIYF. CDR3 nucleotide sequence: TGTGCCTGGAGCGCTTTAACGAGACAGGGGGCTGGAAACACCATATATTTT. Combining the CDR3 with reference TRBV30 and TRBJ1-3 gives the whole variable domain SQTIHQWPATLVQPVGSPLSLECTVEGTSNPNLYWYRQAAGRGLQLLFYSVGIGQISSEVPQNLSASRPQDRQFILSSKKLLLSDSGFYLCAWSALTRQGAGNTIYFGEGSWLTVV.

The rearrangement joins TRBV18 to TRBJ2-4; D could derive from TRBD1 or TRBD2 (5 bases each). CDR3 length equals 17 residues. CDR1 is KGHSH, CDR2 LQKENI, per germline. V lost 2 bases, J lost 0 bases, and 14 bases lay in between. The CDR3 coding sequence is TGTGCCAGCTCACCAGAGAGGGACGGGATAGCCAAAAACATTCAGTACTTC. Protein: CASSPERDGIAKNIQYF. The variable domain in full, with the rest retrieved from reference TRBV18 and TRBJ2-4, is NAGVMQNPRHLVRRRGQEARLRCSPMKGHSHVYWYRQLPEEGLKFMVYLQKENIIDESGMPKERFSAEFPKEGPSILRIQQVVRGDSAAYFCASSPERDGIAKNIQYFGAGTRLSVL.

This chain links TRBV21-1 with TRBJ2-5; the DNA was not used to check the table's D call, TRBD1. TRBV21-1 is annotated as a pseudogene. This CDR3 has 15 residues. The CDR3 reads CASRGGQGCPETQYF. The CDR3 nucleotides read TGTGCCAGCAGAGGGGGACAGGGATGCCCGGAGACCCAGTACTTC.

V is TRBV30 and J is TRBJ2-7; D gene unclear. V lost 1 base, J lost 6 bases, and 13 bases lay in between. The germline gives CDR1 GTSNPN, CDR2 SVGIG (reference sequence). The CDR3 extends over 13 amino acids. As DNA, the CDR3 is TGTGCCTGGAGTGATCCTGGGTTAAGCGAGCAGTACTTC. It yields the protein CAWSDPGLSEQYF.

CDR3: CASSLTGVEETQYF. The DNA for the CDR3 is TGTGCCAGCAGCTTGACCGGTGTCGAGGAGACCCAGTACTTC. The chain joins TRBV5-4 to TRBJ2-5; D is undetermined. Germline V CDR1 and CDR2: SGHNT, YYREEE (reference sequence). Trimming removed 1 base at V and 5 bases at J, with 12 bases between. The CDR3 contains 14 residues.

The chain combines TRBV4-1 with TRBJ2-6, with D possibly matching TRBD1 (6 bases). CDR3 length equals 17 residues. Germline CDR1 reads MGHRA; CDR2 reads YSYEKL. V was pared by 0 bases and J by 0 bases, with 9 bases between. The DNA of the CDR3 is TGCGCCAGCAGCCAAGATCACAGGGACTCTGGGGCCAACGTCCTGACTTTC. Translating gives CASSQDHRDSGANVLTF.

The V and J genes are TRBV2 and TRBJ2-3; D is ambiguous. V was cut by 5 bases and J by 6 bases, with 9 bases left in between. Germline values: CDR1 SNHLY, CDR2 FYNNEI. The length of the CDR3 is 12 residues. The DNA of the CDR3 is TGTGCCAGCAGTCTGTCGCTTGATACGCAGTATTTT. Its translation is CASSLSLDTQYF.

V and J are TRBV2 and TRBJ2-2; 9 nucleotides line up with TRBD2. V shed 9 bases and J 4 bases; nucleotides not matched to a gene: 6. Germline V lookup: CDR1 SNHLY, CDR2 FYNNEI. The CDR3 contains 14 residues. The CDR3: CASTTSGRTGELFF. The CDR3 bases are TGTGCCAGTACGACTAGCGGACGCACCGGGGAGCTGTTTTTT.

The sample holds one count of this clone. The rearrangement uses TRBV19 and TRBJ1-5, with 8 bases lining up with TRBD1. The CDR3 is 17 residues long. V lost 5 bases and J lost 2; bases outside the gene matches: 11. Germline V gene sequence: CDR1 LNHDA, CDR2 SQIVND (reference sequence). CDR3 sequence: CASSGRQGSYGNQPQHF. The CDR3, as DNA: TGTGCCAGTAGTGGCCGACAGGGGAGCTATGGCAATCAGCCCCAGCATTTT. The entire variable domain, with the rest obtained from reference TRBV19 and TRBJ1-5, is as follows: DGGITQSPKYLFRKEGQNVTLSCEQNLNHDAMYWYRQDPGQGLRLIYYSQIVNDFQKGDIAEGYSVSREKKESFPLTVTSAQKNPTAFYLCASSGRQGSYGNQPQHFGDGTRLSIL.

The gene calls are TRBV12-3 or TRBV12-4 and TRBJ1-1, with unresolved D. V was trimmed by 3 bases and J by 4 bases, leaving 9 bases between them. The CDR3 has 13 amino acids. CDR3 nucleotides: TGTGCCAGCAGTTTCCACAGCGGCACTGAAGCTTTCTTT. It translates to CASSFHSGTEAFF.

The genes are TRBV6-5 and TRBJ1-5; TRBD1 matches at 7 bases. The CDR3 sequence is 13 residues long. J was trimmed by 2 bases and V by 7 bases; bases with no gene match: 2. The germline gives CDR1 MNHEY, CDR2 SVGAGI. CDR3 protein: CASNDRGNQPQHF. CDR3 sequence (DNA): TGTGCCAGCAACGACAGGGGCAATCAGCCCCAGCATTTT.

CDR3 in DNA: TGTGCCGGCAGACCGGCGACTTCGGGTGGCTACACCTTC. Its translation: CAGRPATSGGYTF. This sequence joins TRBV30 and TRBJ1-2, with no clear D. V was clipped by 8 bases and J by 7 bases, with 20 bases between them. This CDR3 spans 13 amino acids. CDR1 and CDR2 (germline): GTSNPN, SVGIG (reference sequence). Complete variable domain (other parts from reference TRBV30 and TRBJ1-2): SQTIHQWPATLVQPVGSPLSLECTVEGTSNPNLYWYRQAAGRGLQLLFYSVGIGQISSEVPQNLSASRPQDRQFILSSKKLLLSDSGFYLCAGRPATSGGYTFGSGTRLTVV.

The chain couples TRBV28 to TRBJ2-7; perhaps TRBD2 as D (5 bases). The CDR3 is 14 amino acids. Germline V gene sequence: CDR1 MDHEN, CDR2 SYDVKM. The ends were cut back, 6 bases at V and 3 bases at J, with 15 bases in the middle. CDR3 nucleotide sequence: TGTGCCAGCAGATCCGGGGAACCGATCTACGAGCAGTACTTC. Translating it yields CASRSGEPIYEQYF.

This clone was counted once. The CDR3 loop reads CASTPSGGPGQTQYF. The CDR3 DNA reads as TGTGCCAGCACCCCTAGCGGGGGGCCGGGGCAGACCCAGTACTTC. The V call is TRBV6-5, the J call TRBJ2-5, with TRBD2 identical over 11 bases. The CDR3 has 15 amino acids. The germline CDR1 and CDR2 sequences are MNHEY and SVGAGI. V lost 7 bases and J lost 6; bases outside the gene matches: 10.

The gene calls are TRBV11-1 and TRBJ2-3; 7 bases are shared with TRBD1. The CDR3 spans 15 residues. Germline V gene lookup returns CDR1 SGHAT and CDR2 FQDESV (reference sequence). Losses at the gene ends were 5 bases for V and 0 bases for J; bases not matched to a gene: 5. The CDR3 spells CASSPWTGSTDTQYF. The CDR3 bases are TGTGCCAGCAGCCCATGGACAGGTAGCACAGATACGCAGTATTTT.

The CDR3 region is CSAAQGSSRNEQFF. CDR3 nucleotide sequence: TGCAGCGCCGCACAGGGTAGCTCACGGAATGAGCAGTTCTTC. The genes are TRBV29-1 and TRBJ2-1, with D perhaps matching TRBD1 (6 bases). Trimming took off 7 bases at V and 7 bases at J, with 20 bases between the two ends. Germline V lookup: CDR1 SQVTM, CDR2 ANQGSEA. The CDR3 totals 14 residues.

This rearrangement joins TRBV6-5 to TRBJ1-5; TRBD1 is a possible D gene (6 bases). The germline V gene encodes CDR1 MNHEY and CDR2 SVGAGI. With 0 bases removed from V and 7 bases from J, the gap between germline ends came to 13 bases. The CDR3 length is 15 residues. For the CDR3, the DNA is TGTGCCAGCAGTTACTCCGGGGGCAGAGGGCAGCCCCAGCATTTT. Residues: CASSYSGGRGQPQHF.

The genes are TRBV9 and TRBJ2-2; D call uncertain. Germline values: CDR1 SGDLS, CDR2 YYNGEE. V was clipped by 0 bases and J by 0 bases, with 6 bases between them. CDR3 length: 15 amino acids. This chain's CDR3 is CASSVGLANTGELFF. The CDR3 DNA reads TGTGCCAGCAGCGTAGGGCTGGCGAACACCGGGGAGCTGTTTTTT.